A selection of T cell receptor beta chains follows, all from one sample in a study of cytomegalovirus exposure and HLA in healthy donors. Using immunoSEQ multiplex PCR, the repertoire was profiled, and TCRdb retains in-frame clones only, with some absent. The data hold about 170,000 clones, with 85% observed a single time. The source material was PBMCs. The source of these receptors is a man younger than 45 in good health and CMV-seropositive. CDR3s include the opening cysteine and the closing phenylalanine or tryptophan. A D gene is named only where the DNA matches it firmly. A clone size is listed for some rows: how often the clone was seen (once, few, many), or a class if it is expanded.

clone_size j_call v_call d_call cdr3_nt cdr3_aa
NA TRBJ1-1 TRBV7-9 NA TGTGCCAGCAGGGCTGGTGGCACTGAAGCTTTCTTT CASRAGGTEAFF
NA TRBJ2-5 TRBV5-3 TRBD1 TGTGCCAGAAGCTTGAGAGGGACAGGACAAGAGACCCAGTACTTC CARSLRGTGQETQYF
NA TRBJ1-2 TRBV5-1 NA TGCGCCAGCAGCTTGGCGGGGAGATCGACTTCCACCTTC CASSLAGRSTSTF
NA TRBJ2-6 TRBV19 NA TGTGCCAGTAGTAGGCAGGGCCAGGGTGGGGCCAACGTCCTGACTTTC CASSRQGQGGANVLTF
NA TRBJ2-1 TRBV7-9 NA TGTGCCAGCAGCCCTACGATGGAGGAGCAGTTCTTC CASSPTMEEQFF
NA TRBJ2-5 TRBV11-3 NA TGTGCCAGCAGCTCCTATCAGACAAAGACGGAGACCCAGTACTTC CASSSYQTKTETQYF
NA TRBJ2-3 TRBV2 NA TGTGCCAGCAGCAAACGGTTGGGCACAGATACGCAGTATTTT CASSKRLGTDTQYF
NA TRBJ2-2 TRBV6-1 TRBD1 TGTGCCAGCATACCGGGACAGGCTACCGGGGAGCTGTTTTTT CASIPGQATGELFF
NA TRBJ2-1 TRBV9 TRBD2 TGTGCCAGCAGCTCTCACAGCGGGAGTCTTTACAATGAGCAGTTCTTC CASSSHSGSLYNEQFF
NA TRBJ2-7 TRBV4-1 NA TGCGCCAGCAGCCTTGACAGCTTCTACGAGCAGTACTTC CASSLDSFYEQYF
NA TRBJ2-7 TRBV5-6 NA TGTGCCAGCAGCCTCCTAGGTTACGAGCAGTACTTC CASSLLGYEQYF
NA TRBJ1-2 TRBV11-1 NA TGTGCCAGCAGCCGATCTATCGAGAACTATGGCTACACCTTC CASSRSIENYGYTF
NA TRBJ2-7 TRBV11-2 TRBD2 TGTGCCAGCAGCTTAGGGGGGACTAGCTACGAGCAGTACTTC CASSLGGTSYEQYF
once TRBJ2-5 TRBV29-1 TRBD2 TGCAGCGCCCCGGGACTAGCGGGAGGGCCGGGAGAGACCCAGTACTTC CSAPGLAGGPGETQYF
NA TRBJ2-5 TRBV29-1 TRBD2 TGCAGCGTTGGGGTAGCGGGAGAGACCCAGTACTTC CSVGVAGETQYF
NA TRBJ1-3 TRBV5-1 NA TGCGCCAGCAGCTTGGACCAGGGAGGCCACACCATATATTTT CASSLDQGGHTIYF
once TRBJ2-7 TRBV5-1 TRBD1 TGCGCCAGCAGCGTCCACCGGGACAGGGCCTACGAGCAGTACTTC CASSVHRDRAYEQYF
NA TRBJ1-5 TRBV6-5 NA TGTGCCAGCAGTTACCAGGGAGGTCAGCCCCAGCATTTT CASSYQGGQPQHF
NA TRBJ2-3 TRBV7-9 TRBD2 TGTGCCAGCAGCTCTCCTCTGGGGGGAGGGCTATTAGATACGCAGTATTTT CASSSPLGGGLLDTQYF
NA TRBJ1-2 TRBV4-2 NA TGTGCCAGCAGCCACCAGGGAGGAGGCTACACCTTC CASSHQGGGYTF
NA TRBJ2-7 TRBV11-2 NA TGTGCCAGCAGCCCAGACAACTACGAGCAGTACTTC CASSPDNYEQYF
few TRBJ1-1 TRBV19 NA TGTGCCAGTAGTCCGGACTGGACTCCGAACACTGAAGCTTTCTTT CASSPDWTPNTEAFF
NA TRBJ2-7 TRBV28 NA TGTGCCAGCAGTTTATCTCGCTACGAGCAGTACTTC CASSLSRYEQYF
NA TRBJ2-1 TRBV7-6 NA TGTGCCAGCAGCTTACGGAGTTTCAATGAGCAGTTCTTC CASSLRSFNEQFF
NA TRBJ1-5 TRBV7-8 TRBD1 TGTGCCAGCAGCTTAGTTAAGGGACGGACGGGACAGTTTTATCAGCCCCAGCATTTT CASSLVKGRTGQFYQPQHF
few TRBJ1-4 TRBV5-1 NA TGCGCCAGCAGCTTGGGACAGTGGGAGGCAACTAATGAAAAACTGTTTTTT CASSLGQWEATNEKLFF
NA TRBJ2-7 TRBV7-9 NA TGTGCCAGCAGCTTACATGCAGGGGCGAGCTCCTACGAGCAGTACTTC CASSLHAGASSYEQYF
NA TRBJ2-2 TRBV4-3 NA TGCGCCAGCAGCCAGGACACCGCGAACACCGGGGAGCTGTTTTTT CASSQDTANTGELFF
NA TRBJ2-7 TRBV2 NA TGTGCCAGCACCTTCGGGCAGGGCCCCTACGAGCAGTACTTC CASTFGQGPYEQYF
NA TRBJ2-3 TRBV6-6 TRBD2 TGTGCCAGCAGTCCCGGGGTAGCGGGAGTTTCAGATACGCAGTATTTT CASSPGVAGVSDTQYF
NA TRBJ1-1 TRBV19 NA TGTGCCAGTACCGACCGGACAGCCCTTTTGAACACTGAAGCTTTCTTT CASTDRTALLNTEAFF
NA TRBJ2-2 TRBV7-2 TRBD2 TGTGCCAGCAGCTTGGACGTAGCGGGAGACACGAACACCGGGGAGCTGTTTTTT CASSLDVAGDTNTGELFF
NA TRBJ2-2 TRBV10-3 TRBD1 TGTGCCACGAAGTCCGGGACAGGGGTGGCCGGGGAGCTGTTTTTT CATKSGTGVAGELFF
NA TRBJ1-1 TRBV7-2 NA TGTGCCAGCAGCCGATCAACAGGGATGAACACTGAAGCTTTCTTT CASSRSTGMNTEAFF
NA TRBJ2-7 TRBV11-2 TRBD2 TGTGCCAGCAGCCCCCCCTCCGGACTAGCGGGGGACTCCTACGAGCAGTACTTC CASSPPSGLAGDSYEQYF
few TRBJ1-2 TRBV6-5 NA TGTGCCAGCAGTTACGGAGACAGCTTTGGGGGCTACACCTTC CASSYGDSFGGYTF
NA TRBJ1-2 TRBV29-1 NA TGCAGCGTTCCCCTCTTCCAGGGTGCTAACTATGGCTACACCTTC CSVPLFQGANYGYTF
NA TRBJ2-1 TRBV7-9 NA TGTGCCAGCAGCTACCTTCTTTTGAGTGAGCAGTTCTTC CASSYLLLSEQFF
NA TRBJ2-1 TRBV6-1 NA TGTGCCAGCAGTGAAACAGGGAGCTCCTACAATGAGCAGTTCTTC CASSETGSSYNEQFF
NA TRBJ2-2 TRBV2 NA TGTGCCAGCAGTGTTGCGCATCATTTAGGGGAGCTGTTTTTT CASSVAHHLGELFF
NA TRBJ2-3 TRBV7-6 TRBD2 TGTGCCAGCAGCTTAGTGGCGGGAGTGAGTACAGATACGCAGTATTTT CASSLVAGVSTDTQYF
NA TRBJ2-7 TRBV30 TRBD2 TGTGCCTGGAGTGCCTCCCAGAGGCTAGCGGGGCCCAGGGTTACCTACGAGCAGTACTTC CAWSASQRLAGPRVTYEQYF
NA TRBJ1-2 TRBV5-6 TRBD1 TGTGCCAGCAGCCAGCCGACAGGGGTATATGGCTACACCTTC CASSQPTGVYGYTF
NA TRBJ2-1 TRBV14 NA TGTGCCAGCAGCTACCTGGCGGCACCTTACAATGAGCAGTTCTTC CASSYLAAPYNEQFF
NA TRBJ1-1 TRBV5-6 NA TGTGCCAGCAGTCTGGGTCAGGGTCGATTCGGCAGGGGTTCTACTGAAGCTTTCTTT CASSLGQGRFGRGSTEAFF
NA TRBJ2-3 TRBV5-4 NA TGTGCCAGCAGCTTTAGCGGTGGGGGGGATACGCAGTATTTT CASSFSGGGDTQYF